The text below deals with one TCR beta chain. What it recognizes is unknown. This entry belongs to a study of T-cell reconstitution after alpha-beta-depleted transplantation in children. Study observations and caveats: The origin of alpha-beta T cells about two months after transplant was reportedly several hundred expanded graft clones.

The CDR3 runs to 15 residues. V lost 6 bases and J 6 bases, leaving 17 bases between the germline ends. Preparation of the TCRbeta library involved a method that used unique molecular identifiers. TCRdb reprocessed the PCR reads with MiXCR, giving one entry per CDR3 protein. The sample yields around 600,000 distinct CDR3 sequences, more than 20% seen once. This sequence joins TRBV12-3 or TRBV12-4 and TRBJ1-4; tentatively, D is TRBD1 (6 bases). Here the sequenced sample was PBMCs, mostly from graft donor cells, taken 360 days after TCRalphabeta/CD19-depleted stem cell transplant. The TCR sequence derives from a boy under two years old who had a stem cell transplant for acute myeloid leukemia, so the T cells may come from the graft donor. The CDR3 DNA follows: TGTGCCAGCAGGGGGGTAAGACAGGCCCATGAAAAACTGTTTTTT. It specifies CASRGVRQAHEKLFF.